Listed below are T cell receptor beta chains from one sample, sequenced in a study of blood T cells in healthy people across ages. TCRdb reanalysed the 5' RACE reads using MiXCR and keeps one entry per CDR3 protein. The sample carries around 990,000 distinct CDR3 sequences, under 30% recorded once. These sequences were also reported in another study, on T cells of mothers and their children.

Specimen: blood. These receptor sequences come from a girl aged 2-10 years in good health. The CDR3 runs from the conserved cysteine through the conserved F or W. The order of the fields is V gene, J gene, CDR3 protein.

>TRBV11-1|TRBJ2-5
CASSGNQGYQETQYF
>TRBV5-4|TRBJ1-1
CASSLIRGAAFF
>TRBV2|TRBJ2-5
CASREASGQETQYF
>TRBV7-3|TRBJ2-1
CASSRYFGAYNEQFF
>TRBV7-9|TRBJ1-2
CAISGTGANYGYTF
>TRBV20-1|TRBJ2-5
CSATVEGQETQYF
>TRBV7-9|TRBJ1-1
CASRLGGNTEAFF
>TRBV12-3/TRBV12-4|NA
CASSFWNSQIENEQFF
>TRBV4-1|TRBJ1-2
CASSQTGTDVYGYTF
>TRBV28|TRBJ2-3
CASRTGADTQYF
>TRBV15|NA
CATSSDRGLNEQFF
>TRBV5-6|TRBJ2-1
CASSWGLNNEQFF
>TRBV18|TRBJ2-1
CASSPALLGDEQFF
>TRBV6-5|TRBJ1-1
CASSTAGQMNTEAFF
>TRBV20-1|TRBJ2-7
CSAQNLAGEREQYF
>TRBV20-1|TRBJ1-3
CSARERVLGNTIYF
>TRBV25-1|TRBJ1-1
CASSVANEAFF
>TRBV5-5|TRBJ2-5
CASSLLAGVLLGETQYF
>TRBV28|TRBJ1-1
CASSKSGDPEAFF
>TRBV29-1|TRBJ2-2
CSVAEGSAGELFF
>TRBV6-5|TRBJ2-3
CASSGSGRGVSTDTQYF
>TRBV7-9|TRBJ2-1
CASSSNPAWYNEQFF